These T cell receptor beta chains were read from a single sample in a study of blood T cell repertoires in COVID-19. Some clones are missing from TCRdb's copy, which holds only in-frame ones; the method was immunoSEQ multiplex PCR. The sample contains around 100,000 clones, roughly nine tenths of which appear only once. Input material: peripheral blood. These receptors were obtained from a man aged 50-59 years with active COVID-19. The CDR3 runs from the conserved cysteine through the conserved F or W. A D gene is named only where the DNA matches it firmly. For some rows the clone size is stated as once, few or many, or as a class when expanded; others skip it.

D gene,clone size,V gene,J gene,CDR3 DNA,CDR3 protein
-,-,TRBV12-5,TRBJ2-3,TGTGCTAGTGGTTCTTCAGGCCGCACAGATACGCAGTATTTT,CASGSSGRTDTQYF
TRBD1,-,TRBV5-6,TRBJ1-5,TGTGCCAGCAGCTTGGCAGAGGACAGGAGTTTGCAGCCCCAGCATTTT,CASSLAEDRSLQPQHF
TRBD2,-,TRBV3-1/TRBV3-2,TRBJ2-7,TGTGCCAGCAGCCAACCTAGCGGGGGGGTAAACGAGCAGTACTTC,CASSQPSGGVNEQYF
-,-,TRBV7-9,TRBJ1-2,TGTGCCAGCAGCTTACAAGGGGTCGGAGGCTACACCTTC,CASSLQGVGGYTF
TRBD2,-,TRBV11-3,TRBJ2-1,TGTGCCAGCAGCTTAGTAGCGGGAGGGTACAATGAGCAGTTCTTC,CASSLVAGGYNEQFF
TRBD1,-,TRBV7-9,TRBJ2-7,TGTGCCAGCAGCCTACTTACAGGGGCCTACGAGCAGTACTTC,CASSLLTGAYEQYF
TRBD1,-,TRBV5-1,TRBJ1-2,TGCGCCAGCAGCGCGAAGACAGGGGGTGACTATGGCTACACCTTC,CASSAKTGGDYGYTF
TRBD1,once,TRBV19,TRBJ1-4,TGTGCCAGTAGTATCCCGGGACAGGGACAGGAAAAACTGTTTTTT,CASSIPGQGQEKLFF
TRBD2,-,TRBV13,TRBJ2-1,TGTGCCAGCAGCTTAGGCTATGGACTAGCGGGAGAATACAATGAGCAGTTCTTC,CASSLGYGLAGEYNEQFF
TRBD1,-,TRBV9,TRBJ2-1,TGTGCCAGCAGCACGAGACAGGGTGGGAGCTCCTACAATGAGCAGTTCTTC,CASSTRQGGSSYNEQFF
-,-,TRBV10-2,TRBJ1-2,TGCGCCAGCAGTGTTCGGGGTGGTGGTGGCTACACCTTC,CASSVRGGGGYTF
TRBD1,-,TRBV20-1,TRBJ1-2,TGCAGTGCTAGTGGGACAGGGGGCAGAAGGGGCTACACCTTC,CSASGTGGRRGYTF
TRBD2,-,TRBV6-1,TRBJ2-7,TGTGCCAGCAGTGAACTAGCGGGGGGGCCCTACGAGCAGTACTTC,CASSELAGGPYEQYF
TRBD1,-,TRBV6-5,TRBJ2-7,TGTGCCAGCAGTTACTCCTCTCAGGGGGCGTACGAGCAGTACTTC,CASSYSSQGAYEQYF
TRBD1,-,TRBV14,TRBJ2-1,TGTGCCAGCAGCCTTGGCACGGGACAGGGCCCGAATGAGCAGTTCTTC,CASSLGTGQGPNEQFF
-,-,TRBV5-1,TRBJ2-5,TGCGCCAGCAGCTCAGGACCCAGGGGCGAGACCCAGTACTTC,CASSSGPRGETQYF
-,-,TRBV19,TRBJ2-1,TGTGCCAGTAGTAGCGGGATTAACAATGAGCAGTTCTTC,CASSSGINNEQFF
TRBD2,-,TRBV5-1,TRBJ2-7,TGCGCCAGCAGCCCAGGGACTAGCGGGGTCTACGAGCAGTACTTC,CASSPGTSGVYEQYF
TRBD2,-,TRBV2,TRBJ2-1,TGTGCCACCCTGGGGAGCGGGGGGCGCCGGGATGAGCAGTTCTTC,CATLGSGGRRDEQFF
-,-,TRBV9,TRBJ1-1,TGTGCCAGCACCGCTATGGGGAGCACTGAAGCTTTCTTT,CASTAMGSTEAFF
TRBD1,-,TRBV5-1,TRBJ1-2,TGCGCCAGCAGCTTGGGCCAGGGGGCCGTCCCATCATATGGCTACACCTTC,CASSLGQGAVPSYGYTF
-,-,TRBV6-6,TRBJ2-4,TGTGCCAGCACCCTCTCCGGGTTAGCCAAAAACATTCAGTACTTC,CASTLSGLAKNIQYF
TRBD1,-,TRBV18,TRBJ1-2,TGTGCCAGCTCACCAAGGTTCGGGGACAGGGAAAATTCTGACTATGGCTACACCTTC,CASSPRFGDRENSDYGYTF
TRBD2,-,TRBV9,TRBJ2-5,TGTGCCAGCAGCGTAGCGGGAGGGCCGGGGGAGACCCAGTACTTC,CASSVAGGPGETQYF
TRBD2,-,TRBV5-1,TRBJ2-2,TGCGCCAGCAGCGGATCAGTGAGCGGGGTGGGGGAGCTGTTTTTT,CASSGSVSGVGELFF
TRBD2,-,TRBV5-4,TRBJ2-5,TGTGCCAGCAGCTTGCCCGGGACTAGCGGCACAGAGACCCAGTACTTC,CASSLPGTSGTETQYF
-,-,TRBV19,TRBJ1-3,TGTGCCAGTAGTTTCGGCGGGGCTGGAAACACCATATATTTT,CASSFGGAGNTIYF
TRBD1,-,TRBV12-3/TRBV12-4,TRBJ1-2,TGTGCCAGCAGCCCGACAGGGGGCGCGGGCTACACCTTC,CASSPTGGAGYTF
-,-,TRBV6-2/TRBV6-3,TRBJ1-1,TGTGCCAGCAGTTATCAGGGTGAAGCTTTCTTT,CASSYQGEAFF
TRBD1,once,TRBV2,TRBJ2-2,TGTGCCAGCAGCTCGGACAGGGGATCGTCCGGGGAGCTGTTTTTT,CASSSDRGSSGELFF
TRBD2,-,TRBV25-1,TRBJ2-5,TGTGCCAGCAGTGCCCTGACTAGCGGGGTCGAGACCCAGTACTTC,CASSALTSGVETQYF
-,-,TRBV20-1,TRBJ1-2,TGCAGTGCCCTACGGGGCTATGGCTACACCTTC,CSALRGYGYTF
-,-,TRBV6-5,TRBJ2-7,TGTGCCAGCAGTTTAACAGTTTACACCTACGAGCAGTACTTC,CASSLTVYTYEQYF
-,-,TRBV3-1/TRBV3-2,TRBJ2-3,TGTGCCAGCAGCCAAGTCCGGGGGGCCGTTTCAGATACGCAGTATTTT,CASSQVRGAVSDTQYF
TRBD1,-,TRBV5-1,TRBJ1-4,TGCGCCAGCAGCCTGCGGACAGGTTCTAATGAAAAACTGTTTTTT,CASSLRTGSNEKLFF
-,-,TRBV6-5,TRBJ1-4,TGTGCCAGCAGTTACTTACCGGAGTCAAAACTGTTTTTT,CASSYLPESKLFF